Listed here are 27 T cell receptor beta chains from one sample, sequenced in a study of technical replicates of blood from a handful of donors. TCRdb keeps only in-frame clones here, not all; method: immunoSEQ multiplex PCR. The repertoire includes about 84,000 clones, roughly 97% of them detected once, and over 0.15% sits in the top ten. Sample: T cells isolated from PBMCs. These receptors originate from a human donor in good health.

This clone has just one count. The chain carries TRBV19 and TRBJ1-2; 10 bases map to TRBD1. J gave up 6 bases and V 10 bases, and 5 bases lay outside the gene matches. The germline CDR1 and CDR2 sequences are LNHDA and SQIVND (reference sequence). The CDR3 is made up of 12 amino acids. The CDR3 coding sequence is TGTGCCACTACCGGGACAGGGGATGGCTACACCTTC. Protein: CATTGTGDGYTF.

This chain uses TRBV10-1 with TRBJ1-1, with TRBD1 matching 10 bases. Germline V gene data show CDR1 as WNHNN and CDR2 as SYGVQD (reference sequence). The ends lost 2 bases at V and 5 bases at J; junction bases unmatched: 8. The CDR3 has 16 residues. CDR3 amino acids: CASSEAMTGGRTEAFF. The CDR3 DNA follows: TGCGCCAGCAGTGAGGCCATGACAGGGGGCCGGACTGAAGCTTTCTTT.

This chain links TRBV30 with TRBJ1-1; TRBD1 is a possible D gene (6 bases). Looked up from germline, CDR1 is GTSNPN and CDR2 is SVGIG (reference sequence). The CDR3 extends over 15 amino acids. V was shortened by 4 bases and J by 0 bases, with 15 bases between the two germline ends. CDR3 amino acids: CAWMTLDRLNTEAFF. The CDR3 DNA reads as TGTGCCTGGATGACTTTAGACAGGTTGAACACTGAAGCTTTCTTT.

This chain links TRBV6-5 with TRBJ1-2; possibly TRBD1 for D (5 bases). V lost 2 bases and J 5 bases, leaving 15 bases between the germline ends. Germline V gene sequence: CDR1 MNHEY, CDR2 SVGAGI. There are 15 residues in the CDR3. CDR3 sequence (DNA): TGTGCCAGCAGTTACGGTAAAGGGGCGCCATATGGCTACACCTTC. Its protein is CASSYGKGAPYGYTF.

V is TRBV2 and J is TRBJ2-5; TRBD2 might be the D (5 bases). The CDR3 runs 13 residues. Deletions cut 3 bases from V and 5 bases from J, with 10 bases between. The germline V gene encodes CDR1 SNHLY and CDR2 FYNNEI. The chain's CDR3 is CASSDPGLETQYF. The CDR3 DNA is TGTGCCAGCAGTGACCCGGGGTTGGAGACCCAGTACTTC. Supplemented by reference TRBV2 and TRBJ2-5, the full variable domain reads EPEVTQTPSHQVTQMGQEVILRCVPISNHLYFYWYRQILGQKVEFLVSFYNNEISEKSEIFDDQFSVERPDGSNFTLKIRSTKLEDSAMYFCASSDPGLETQYFGPGTRLLVL.

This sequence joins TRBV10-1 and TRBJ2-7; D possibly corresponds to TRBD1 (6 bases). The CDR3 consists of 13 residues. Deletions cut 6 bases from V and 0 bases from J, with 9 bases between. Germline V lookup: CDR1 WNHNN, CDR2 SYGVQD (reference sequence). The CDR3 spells CASSGDTSYEQYF. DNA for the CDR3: TGCGCCAGCAGCGGGGACACCTCCTACGAGCAGTACTTC.

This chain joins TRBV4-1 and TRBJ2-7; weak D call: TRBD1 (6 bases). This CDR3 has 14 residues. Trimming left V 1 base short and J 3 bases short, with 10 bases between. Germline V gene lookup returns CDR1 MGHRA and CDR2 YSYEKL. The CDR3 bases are TGCGCCAGCAGCCAAGGGGGACAAGTCTACGAGCAGTACTTC. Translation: CASSQGGQVYEQYF.

The CDR3 DNA follows: TGTGCCAGCAGTATCTCACTAAGCACAGATACGCAGTATTTT. It is translated as CASSISLSTDTQYF. The rearrangement links TRBV7-9 to TRBJ2-3; D gene uncertain. This CDR3 has 14 amino acids. The germline gives CDR1 SEHNR, CDR2 FQNEAQ (reference sequence). V was shortened by 6 bases and J by 0 bases, with 10 bases between the two germline ends.

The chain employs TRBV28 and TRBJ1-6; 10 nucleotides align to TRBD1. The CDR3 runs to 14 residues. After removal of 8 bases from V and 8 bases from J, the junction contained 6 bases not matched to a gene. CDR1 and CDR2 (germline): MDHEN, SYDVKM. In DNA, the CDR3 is TGTGCCAGCTATGGACAGGGGGGGTATTCACCCCTCCACTTT. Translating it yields CASYGQGGYSPLHF.

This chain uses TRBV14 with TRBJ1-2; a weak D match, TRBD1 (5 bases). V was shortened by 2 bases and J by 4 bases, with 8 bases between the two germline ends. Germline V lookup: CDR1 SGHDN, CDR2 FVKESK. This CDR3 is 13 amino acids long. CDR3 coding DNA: TGTGCCAGCAGCCAAAGGCAGGGCTATGGCTACACCTTC. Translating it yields CASSQRQGYGYTF.

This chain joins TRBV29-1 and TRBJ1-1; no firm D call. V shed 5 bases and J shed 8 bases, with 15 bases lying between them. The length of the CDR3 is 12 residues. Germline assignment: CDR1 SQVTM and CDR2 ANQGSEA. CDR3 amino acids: CSVRTARVEAFF. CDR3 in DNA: TGCAGCGTTCGGACTGCTAGGGTGGAAGCTTTCTTT.

The CDR3 sequence is CSVVAFGSLDTQYF. The CDR3 nucleotides read TGCAGCGTCGTAGCGTTCGGGAGTCTAGATACGCAGTATTTT. The chain is built from TRBV29-1 and TRBJ2-3; perhaps TRBD2 as D (6 bases). Trimming cost V 6 bases and J 5 bases, with 18 bases left between them. Germline values: CDR1 SQVTM, CDR2 ANQGSEA. This CDR3 is 14 amino acids long.

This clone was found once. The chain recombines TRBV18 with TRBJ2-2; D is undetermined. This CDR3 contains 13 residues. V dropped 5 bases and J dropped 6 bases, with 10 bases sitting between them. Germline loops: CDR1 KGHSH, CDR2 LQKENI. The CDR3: CASSEIEAGELFF. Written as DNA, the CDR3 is TGTGCCAGCTCAGAGATAGAGGCCGGGGAGCTGTTTTTT.

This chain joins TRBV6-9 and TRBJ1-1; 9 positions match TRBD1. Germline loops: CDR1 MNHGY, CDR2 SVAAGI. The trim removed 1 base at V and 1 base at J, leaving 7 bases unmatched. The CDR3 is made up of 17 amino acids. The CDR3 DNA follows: TGTGCCAGCAGTTATTATGACAGGGGGGTTCGGAACACTGAAGCTTTCTTT. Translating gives CASSYYDRGVRNTEAFF.

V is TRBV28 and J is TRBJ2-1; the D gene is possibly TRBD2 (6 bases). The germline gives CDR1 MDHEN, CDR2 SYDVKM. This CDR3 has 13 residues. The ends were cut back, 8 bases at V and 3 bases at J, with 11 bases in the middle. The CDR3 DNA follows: TGTGCCAGCGGATGGGACTTCTACAATGAGCAGTTCTTC. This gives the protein CASGWDFYNEQFF.

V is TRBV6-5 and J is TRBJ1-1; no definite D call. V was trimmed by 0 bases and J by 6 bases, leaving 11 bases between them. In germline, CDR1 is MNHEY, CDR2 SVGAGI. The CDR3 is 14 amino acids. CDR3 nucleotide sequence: TGTGCCAGCAGTTACTCCTCCCCCGGGGCTGAAGCTTTCTTT. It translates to CASSYSSPGAEAFF.

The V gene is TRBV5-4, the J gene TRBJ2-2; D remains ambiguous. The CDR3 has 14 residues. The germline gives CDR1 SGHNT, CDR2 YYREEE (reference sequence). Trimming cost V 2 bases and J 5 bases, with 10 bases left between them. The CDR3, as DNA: TGTGCCAGCAGCTTCGAGGCAGCTACCGGGGAGCTGTTTTTT. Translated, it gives CASSFEAATGELFF.

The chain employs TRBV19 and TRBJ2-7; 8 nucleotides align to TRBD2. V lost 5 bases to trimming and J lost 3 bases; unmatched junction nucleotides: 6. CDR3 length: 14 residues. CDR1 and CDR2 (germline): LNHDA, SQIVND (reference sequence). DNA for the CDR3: TGTGCCAGTAGTCGGGCGGGAGGTCTCTACGAGCAGTACTTC. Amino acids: CASSRAGGLYEQYF.

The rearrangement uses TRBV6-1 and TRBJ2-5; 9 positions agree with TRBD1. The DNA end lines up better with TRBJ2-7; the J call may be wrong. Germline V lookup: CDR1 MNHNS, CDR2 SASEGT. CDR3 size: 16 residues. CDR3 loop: CASSDTGTGYSYEQYF. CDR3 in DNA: TGTGCCAGCAGTGACACCGGGACAGGGTATAGCTACGAGCAGTACTTC.

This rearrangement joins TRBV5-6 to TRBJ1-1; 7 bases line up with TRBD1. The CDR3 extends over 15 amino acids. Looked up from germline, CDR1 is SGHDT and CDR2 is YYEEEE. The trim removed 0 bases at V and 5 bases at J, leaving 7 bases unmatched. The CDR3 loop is CASSLGTQGWTEAFF. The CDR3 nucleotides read TGTGCCAGCAGCTTGGGGACACAGGGGTGGACTGAAGCTTTCTTT.

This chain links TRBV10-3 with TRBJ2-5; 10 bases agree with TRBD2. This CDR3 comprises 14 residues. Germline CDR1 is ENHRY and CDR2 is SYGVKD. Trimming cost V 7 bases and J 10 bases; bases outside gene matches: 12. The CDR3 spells CAITPGLAGEDQYF. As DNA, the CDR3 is TGTGCCATCACCCCCGGGCTAGCGGGGGAGGACCAGTACTTC.

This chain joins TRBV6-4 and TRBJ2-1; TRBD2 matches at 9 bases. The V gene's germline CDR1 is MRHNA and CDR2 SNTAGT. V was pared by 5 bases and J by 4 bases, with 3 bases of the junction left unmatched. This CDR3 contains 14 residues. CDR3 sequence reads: CASSMTSGYNEQFF. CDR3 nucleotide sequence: TGTGCCAGCAGTATGACTAGCGGATACAATGAGCAGTTCTTC.

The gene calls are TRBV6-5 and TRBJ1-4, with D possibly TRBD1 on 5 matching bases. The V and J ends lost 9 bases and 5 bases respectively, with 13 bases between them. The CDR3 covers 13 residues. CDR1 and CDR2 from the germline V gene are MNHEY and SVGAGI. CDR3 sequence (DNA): TGTGCCAGTCATCGGGGGGTGAATGAAAAACTGTTTTTT. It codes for CASHRGVNEKLFF.

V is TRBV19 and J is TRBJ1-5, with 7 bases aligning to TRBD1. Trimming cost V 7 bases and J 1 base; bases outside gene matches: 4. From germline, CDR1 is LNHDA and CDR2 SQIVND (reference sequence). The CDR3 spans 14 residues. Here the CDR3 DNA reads TGTGCCAGTACCAAGGGACAGAGCAATCAGCCCCAGCATTTT. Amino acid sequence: CASTKGQSNQPQHF. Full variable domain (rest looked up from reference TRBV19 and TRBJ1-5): DGGITQSPKYLFRKEGQNVTLSCEQNLNHDAMYWYRQDPGQGLRLIYYSQIVNDFQKGDIAEGYSVSREKKESFPLTVTSAQKNPTAFYLCASTKGQSNQPQHFGDGTRLSIL.

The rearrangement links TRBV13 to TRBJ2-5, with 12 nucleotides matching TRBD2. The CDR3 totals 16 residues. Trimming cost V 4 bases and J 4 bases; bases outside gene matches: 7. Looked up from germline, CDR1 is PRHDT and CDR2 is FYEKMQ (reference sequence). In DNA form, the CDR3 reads TGTGCCAGCAGCTGGGCCACTAGCGGGGGGAGAGAGACCCAGTACTTC. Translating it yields CASSWATSGGRETQYF.

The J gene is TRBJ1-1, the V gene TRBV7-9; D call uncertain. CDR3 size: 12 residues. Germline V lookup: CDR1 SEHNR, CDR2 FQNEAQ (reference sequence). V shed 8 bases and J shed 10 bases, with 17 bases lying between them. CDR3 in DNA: TGTGCCAGCTCTGGATTAACACGAGGAGCTTTCTTT. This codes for CASSGLTRGAFF.

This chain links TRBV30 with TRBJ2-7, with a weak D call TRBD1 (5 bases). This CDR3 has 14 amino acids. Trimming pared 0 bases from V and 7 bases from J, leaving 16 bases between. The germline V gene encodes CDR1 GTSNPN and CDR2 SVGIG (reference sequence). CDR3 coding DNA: TGTGCCTGGAGTGTAGGCAGGGCAATGGGTGAGCAGTACTTC. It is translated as CAWSVGRAMGEQYF.